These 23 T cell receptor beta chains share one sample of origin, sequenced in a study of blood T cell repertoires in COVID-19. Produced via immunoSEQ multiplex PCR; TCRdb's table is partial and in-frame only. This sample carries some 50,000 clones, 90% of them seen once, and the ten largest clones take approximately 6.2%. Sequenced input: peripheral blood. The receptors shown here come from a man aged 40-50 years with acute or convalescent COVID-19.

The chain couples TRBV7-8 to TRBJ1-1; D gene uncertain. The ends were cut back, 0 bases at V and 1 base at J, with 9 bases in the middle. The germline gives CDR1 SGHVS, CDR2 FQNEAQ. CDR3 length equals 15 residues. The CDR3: CASSLALRGNTEAFF. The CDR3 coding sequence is TGTGCCAGCAGCTTAGCGCTTCGGGGGAACACTGAAGCTTTCTTT.

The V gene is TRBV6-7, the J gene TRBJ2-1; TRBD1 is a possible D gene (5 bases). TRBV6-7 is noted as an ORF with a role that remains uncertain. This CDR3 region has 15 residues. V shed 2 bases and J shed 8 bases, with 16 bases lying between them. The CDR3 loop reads CASSYGAGPLDEQFF. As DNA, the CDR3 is TGTGCCAGCAGTTACGGGGCAGGACCTTTAGATGAGCAGTTCTTC.

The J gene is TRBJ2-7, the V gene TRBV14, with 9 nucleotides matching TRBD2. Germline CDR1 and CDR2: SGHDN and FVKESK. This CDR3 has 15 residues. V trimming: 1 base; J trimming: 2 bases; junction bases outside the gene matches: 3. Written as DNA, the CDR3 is TGTGCCAGCAGCCAAGCACTAGCGGGCGCCTACGAGCAGTACTTC. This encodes CASSQALAGAYEQYF. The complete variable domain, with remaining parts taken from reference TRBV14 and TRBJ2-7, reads EAGVTQFPSHSVIEKGQTVTLRCDPISGHDNLYWYRRVMGKEIKFLLHFVKESKQDESGMPNNRFLAERTGGTYSTLKVQPAELEDSGVYFCASSQALAGAYEQYFGPGTRLTVT.

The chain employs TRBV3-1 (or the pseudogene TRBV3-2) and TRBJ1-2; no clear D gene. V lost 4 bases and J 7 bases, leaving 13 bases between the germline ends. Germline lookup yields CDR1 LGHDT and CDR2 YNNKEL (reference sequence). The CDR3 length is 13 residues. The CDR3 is CASSRREPGGYTF. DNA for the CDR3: TGTGCCAGCAGCCGGCGGGAGCCGGGTGGCTACACCTTC.

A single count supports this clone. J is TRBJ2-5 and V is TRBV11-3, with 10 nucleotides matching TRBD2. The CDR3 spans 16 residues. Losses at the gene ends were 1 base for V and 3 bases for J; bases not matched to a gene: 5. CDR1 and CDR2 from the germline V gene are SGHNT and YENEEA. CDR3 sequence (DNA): TGTGCCAGCAGCTTAGGCGGGCTAGCGGGGGAAGAGACCCAGTACTTC. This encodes CASSLGGLAGEETQYF.

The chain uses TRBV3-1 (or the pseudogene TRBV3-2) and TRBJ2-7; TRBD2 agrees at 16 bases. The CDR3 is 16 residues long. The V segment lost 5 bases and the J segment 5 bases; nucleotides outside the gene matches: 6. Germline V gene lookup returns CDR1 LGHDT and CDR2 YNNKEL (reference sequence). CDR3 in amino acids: CASSTGLAGGLDEQYF. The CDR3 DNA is TGTGCCAGCAGCACGGGACTAGCGGGAGGGCTTGACGAGCAGTACTTC.

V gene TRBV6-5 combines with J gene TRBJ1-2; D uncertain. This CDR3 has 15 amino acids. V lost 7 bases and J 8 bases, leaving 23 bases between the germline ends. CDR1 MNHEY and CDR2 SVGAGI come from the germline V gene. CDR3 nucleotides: TGTGCCAGCACGGAGGGCCTCCTAAGGTTCGGGGGCTACACCTTC. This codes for CASTEGLLRFGGYTF.

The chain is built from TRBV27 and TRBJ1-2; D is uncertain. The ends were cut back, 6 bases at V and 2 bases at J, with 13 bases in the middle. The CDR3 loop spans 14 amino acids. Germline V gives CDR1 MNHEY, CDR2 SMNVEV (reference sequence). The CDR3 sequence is CASSRVPLNYGYTF. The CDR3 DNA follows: TGTGCCAGCAGCCGGGTTCCTCTAAACTATGGCTACACCTTC.

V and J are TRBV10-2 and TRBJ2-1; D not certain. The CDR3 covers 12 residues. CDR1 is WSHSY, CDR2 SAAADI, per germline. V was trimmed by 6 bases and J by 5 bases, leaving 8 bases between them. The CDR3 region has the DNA TGCGCCAGCAGAGTCAGCGACAATGAGCAGTTCTTC. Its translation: CASRVSDNEQFF.

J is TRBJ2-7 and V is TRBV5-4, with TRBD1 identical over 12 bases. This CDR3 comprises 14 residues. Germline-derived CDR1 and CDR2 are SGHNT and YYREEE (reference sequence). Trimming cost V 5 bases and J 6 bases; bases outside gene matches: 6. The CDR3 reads CASRTGQGATEQYF. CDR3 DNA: TGTGCCAGCAGGACGGGACAGGGGGCTACCGAGCAGTACTTC.

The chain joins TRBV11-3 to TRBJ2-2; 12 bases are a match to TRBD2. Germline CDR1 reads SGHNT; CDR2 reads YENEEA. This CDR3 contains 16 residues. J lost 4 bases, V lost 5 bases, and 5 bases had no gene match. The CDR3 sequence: CASSRPGLAGTGELFF. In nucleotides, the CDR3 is TGTGCCAGCAGCCGCCCGGGACTAGCGGGCACCGGGGAGCTGTTTTTT.

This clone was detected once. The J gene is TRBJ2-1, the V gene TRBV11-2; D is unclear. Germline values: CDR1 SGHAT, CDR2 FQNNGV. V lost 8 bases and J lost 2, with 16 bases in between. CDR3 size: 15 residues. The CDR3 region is CASAAVLQPYNEQFF. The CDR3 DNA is TGTGCCAGCGCTGCGGTCCTCCAGCCCTACAATGAGCAGTTCTTC.

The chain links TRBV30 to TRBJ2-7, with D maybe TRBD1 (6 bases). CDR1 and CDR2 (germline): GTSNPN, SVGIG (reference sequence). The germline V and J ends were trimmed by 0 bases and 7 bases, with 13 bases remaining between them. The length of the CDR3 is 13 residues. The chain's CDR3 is CAWSVLRGQEQYF. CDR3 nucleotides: TGTGCCTGGAGTGTACTCAGGGGTCAAGAGCAGTACTTC. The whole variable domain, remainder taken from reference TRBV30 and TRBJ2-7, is SQTIHQWPATLVQPVGSPLSLECTVEGTSNPNLYWYRQAAGRGLQLLFYSVGIGQISSEVPQNLSASRPQDRQFILSSKKLLLSDSGFYLCAWSVLRGQEQYFGPGTRLTVT.

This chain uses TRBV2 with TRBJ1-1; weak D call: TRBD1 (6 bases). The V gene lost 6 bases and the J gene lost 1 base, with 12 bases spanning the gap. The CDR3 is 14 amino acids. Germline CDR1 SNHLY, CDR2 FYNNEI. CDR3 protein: CASSDQGWNTEAFF. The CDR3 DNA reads TGTGCCAGCAGCGATCAGGGGTGGAACACTGAAGCTTTCTTT.

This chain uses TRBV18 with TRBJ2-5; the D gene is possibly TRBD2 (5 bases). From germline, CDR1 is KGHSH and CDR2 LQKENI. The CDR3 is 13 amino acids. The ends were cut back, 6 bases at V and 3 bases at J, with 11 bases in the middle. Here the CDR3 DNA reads TGTGCCAGCTCCACCTACGGGGAAGAGACCCAGTACTTC. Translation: CASSTYGEETQYF.

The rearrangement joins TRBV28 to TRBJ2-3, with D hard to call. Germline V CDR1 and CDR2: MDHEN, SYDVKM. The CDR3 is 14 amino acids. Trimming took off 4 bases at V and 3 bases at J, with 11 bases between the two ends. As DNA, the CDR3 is TGTGCCAGCAGTTCGCCAGGCCGAACAGATACGCAGTATTTT. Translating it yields CASSSPGRTDTQYF.

CDR3 nucleotides: TGTGCCAGCAGTGCCACTAGCGGGAGTAGCTACGAGCAGTACTTC. Translating it yields CASSATSGSSYEQYF. The genes are TRBV6-4 and TRBJ2-7, with 11 bases aligning to TRBD2. CDR1 and CDR2 (germline): MRHNA, SNTAGT. J was trimmed by 3 bases and V by 4 bases; bases with no gene match: 5. The CDR3 is made up of 15 amino acids.

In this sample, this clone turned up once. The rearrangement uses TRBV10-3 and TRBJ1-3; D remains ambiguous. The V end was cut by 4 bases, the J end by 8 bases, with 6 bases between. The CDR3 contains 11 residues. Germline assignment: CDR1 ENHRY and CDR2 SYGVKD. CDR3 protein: CAISGGDTIYF. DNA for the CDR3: TGTGCCATCAGTGGCGGGGACACCATATATTTT.

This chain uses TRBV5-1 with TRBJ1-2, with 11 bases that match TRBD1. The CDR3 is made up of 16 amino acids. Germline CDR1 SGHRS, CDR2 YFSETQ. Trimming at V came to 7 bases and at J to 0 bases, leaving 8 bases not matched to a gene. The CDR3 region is CASFGQGASANYGYTF. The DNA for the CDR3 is TGCGCCAGCTTTGGACAGGGGGCGTCCGCTAACTATGGCTACACCTTC.

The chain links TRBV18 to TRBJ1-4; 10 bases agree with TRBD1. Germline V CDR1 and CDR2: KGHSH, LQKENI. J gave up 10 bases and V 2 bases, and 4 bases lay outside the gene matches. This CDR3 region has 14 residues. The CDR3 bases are TGTGCCAGCTCACCAGGGGACAGGGGAGGAAAACTGTTTTTT. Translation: CASSPGDRGGKLFF. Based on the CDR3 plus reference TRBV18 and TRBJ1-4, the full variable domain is NAGVMQNPRHLVRRRGQEARLRCSPMKGHSHVYWYRQLPEEGLKFMVYLQKENIIDESGMPKERFSAEFPKEGPSILRIQQVVRGDSAAYFCASSPGDRGGKLFFGSGTQLSVL.

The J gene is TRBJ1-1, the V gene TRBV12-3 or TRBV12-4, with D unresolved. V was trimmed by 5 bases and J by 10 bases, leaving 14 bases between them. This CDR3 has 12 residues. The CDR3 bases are TGTGCCAGCAGTGGACTCCCGCCCCTAGCTTTCTTT. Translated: CASSGLPPLAFF.

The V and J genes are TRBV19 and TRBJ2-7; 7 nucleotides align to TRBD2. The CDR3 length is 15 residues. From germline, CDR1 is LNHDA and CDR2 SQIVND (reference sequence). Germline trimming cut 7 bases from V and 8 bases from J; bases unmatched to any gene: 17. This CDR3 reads CASTPKGGSGFKQYF. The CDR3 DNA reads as TGTGCCAGTACCCCAAAGGGCGGGAGCGGGTTCAAGCAGTACTTC.

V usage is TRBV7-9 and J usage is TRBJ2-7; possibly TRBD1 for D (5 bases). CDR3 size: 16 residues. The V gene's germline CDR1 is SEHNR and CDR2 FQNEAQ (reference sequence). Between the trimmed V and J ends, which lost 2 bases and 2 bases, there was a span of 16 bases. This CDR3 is CASSLFLWGATYEQYF. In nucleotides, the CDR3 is TGTGCCAGCAGCTTATTCCTTTGGGGCGCCACCTACGAGCAGTACTTC.